The 15 T cell receptor beta chains below all came from one sample that was sequenced in a study of radiotherapy plus CTLA-4 blockade in lung cancer. The table came from immunoSEQ multiplex PCR; TCRdb's copy has only in-frame clones and leaves some out. The sample shows roughly 90,000 clones, around 81% of them seen only once. This specimen consisted of peripheral blood, obtained from a patient treated with radiotherapy plus ipilimumab. The receptors derive from a human donor with non-small cell lung cancer who had a partial response to radiotherapy plus ipilimumab. Some clones in this sample may be carry-over from other donors' samples.

This chain joins TRBV7-3 and TRBJ2-3, with TRBD1 identical over 8 bases. From germline, CDR1 is SGHTA and CDR2 FQGTGA. V dropped 1 base and J dropped 6; count of bases not matched to a gene: 6. The CDR3 covers 15 residues. The CDR3 sequence is CASSLRGTGGDTQYF. The DNA of the CDR3 is TGTGCCAGCAGCTTAAGGGGAACAGGGGGGGATACGCAGTATTTT.

This rearrangement joins TRBV5-4 to TRBJ1-1, with D possibly TRBD1 on 5 matching bases. Germline assignment: CDR1 SGHNT and CDR2 YYREEE (reference sequence). V was shortened by 4 bases and J by 8 bases, with 9 bases between the two germline ends. The CDR3 consists of 11 residues. CDR3 amino acids: CASSPDREAFF. In DNA form, the CDR3 reads TGTGCCAGCAGCCCCGACAGAGAAGCTTTCTTT.

V usage is TRBV29-1 and J usage is TRBJ1-5; weak D call: TRBD1 (6 bases). CDR3 length: 12 amino acids. Germline lookup yields CDR1 SQVTM and CDR2 ANQGSEA. The CDR3 here is CSGGDSNQPQHF. For the CDR3, the DNA is TGCAGTGGGGGCGATAGCAATCAGCCCCAGCATTTT.

The V and J genes are TRBV5-1 and TRBJ2-7, with 7 bases identical to TRBD2. Germline V gene sequence: CDR1 SGHRS, CDR2 YFSETQ. This CDR3 spans 15 amino acids. Unmatched junction bases numbered 9, after V lost 0 bases and J lost 6 bases. DNA for the CDR3: TGCGCCAGCAGCTTGGCCTCCGGCAGGGAGGGCGAGCAGTACTTC. This encodes CASSLASGREGEQYF.

The chain is built from TRBV5-4 and TRBJ1-1; the D gene is possibly TRBD1 (6 bases). CDR1 is SGHNT and CDR2 is YYREEE in the germline V gene (reference sequence). This CDR3 contains 15 residues. Trimming removed 0 bases at V and 5 bases at J, with 14 bases between. DNA for the CDR3: TGTGCCAGCAGCTTGGATCAGGGGCGAGGGACTGAAGCTTTCTTT. This codes for CASSLDQGRGTEAFF.

V and J are TRBV7-2 and TRBJ2-3; TRBD2 is a possible D gene (6 bases). This CDR3 is built from 12 residues. Germline lookup yields CDR1 SGHTA and CDR2 FQGNSA. The CDR3 DNA reads as TGTGCAGGAGGGAGGCTCGCAGATACGCAGTATTTT. Protein: CAGGRLADTQYF.

This clone was seen more than once but under ten times. V is TRBV6-5 and J is TRBJ1-5, with D perhaps matching TRBD1 (5 bases). The CDR3 is 15 residues long. V was clipped by 7 bases and J by 7 bases, with 20 bases between them. Germline-derived CDR1 and CDR2 are MNHEY and SVGAGI. The CDR3 is CASTPNGQGIQPQHF. The CDR3 region has the DNA TGTGCCAGCACCCCAAATGGGCAGGGTATCCAGCCCCAGCATTTT.

This chain links TRBV28 with TRBJ2-7; TRBD2 aligns across 10 bases. Germline values: CDR1 MDHEN, CDR2 SYDVKM. This CDR3 is 15 amino acids long. The V segment lost 3 bases and the J segment 4 bases; nucleotides outside the gene matches: 6. The CDR3, as DNA: TGTGCCAGCAGTTTCTTAACTAGCGGGGCATACGAGCAGTACTTC. Translating it yields CASSFLTSGAYEQYF.

This chain joins TRBV30 and TRBJ1-2; D unresolved. Germline values: CDR1 GTSNPN, CDR2 SVGIG (reference sequence). This CDR3 has 17 amino acids. Trimming removed 2 bases at V and 3 bases at J, with 22 bases between. This chain's CDR3 is CAWSLTAPGKRDYGYTF. The CDR3 nucleotides are TGTGCCTGGAGTCTAACCGCTCCGGGGAAAAGGGACTATGGCTACACCTTC. The full variable domain, in which reference TRBV30 and TRBJ1-2 provide the parts outside the CDR3, is SQTIHQWPATLVQPVGSPLSLECTVEGTSNPNLYWYRQAAGRGLQLLFYSVGIGQISSEVPQNLSASRPQDRQFILSSKKLLLSDSGFYLCAWSLTAPGKRDYGYTFGSGTRLTVV.

The rearrangement links TRBV7-8 to TRBJ2-5, with D tentatively TRBD1 (6 bases). The germline V gene encodes CDR1 SGHVS and CDR2 FQNEAQ. The CDR3 runs to 14 residues. V dropped 4 bases and J dropped 7 bases, with 16 bases sitting between them. The CDR3 loop is CASSWDTLRGTQYF. CDR3 coding DNA: TGTGCCAGCAGCTGGGACACCCTCCGTGGGACCCAGTACTTC.

This chain uses TRBV7-2 with TRBJ1-5, with D possibly being TRBD1 (5 bases). V was trimmed by 5 bases and J by 6 bases, leaving 17 bases between them. The germline V gene has CDR1 SGHTA and CDR2 FQGNSA. The CDR3 has 15 residues. In nucleotides, the CDR3 is TGTGCCAGCAGCCCTGCGGGGCAGCCATTTCAGCCCCAGCATTTT. It translates to CASSPAGQPFQPQHF.

As to this clone: At one of its ends the junction is not consistent with the germline gene, which may arise from a read error. The chain links TRBV7-2 to TRBJ2-1, with 16 bases aligning to TRBD2. The CDR3 runs to 13 residues. The V gene's germline CDR1 is SGHTA and CDR2 FQGNSA. The chain's CDR3 is CASSRGLAGGPLF. The CDR3 bases are TGTGCCAGCAGCAGGGGACTAGCGGGAGGGCCCCTCTTC.

The chain uses TRBV15 and TRBJ2-3; TRBD1 aligns across 8 bases. In germline, CDR1 is LNHNV, CDR2 YYDKDF (reference sequence). Trimming cost V 2 bases and J 4 bases; bases outside gene matches: 5. The CDR3 length is 15 residues. CDR3 nucleotide sequence: TGTGCCACCAGCAGAAGCTACAGGGGGTCAGATACGCAGTATTTT. Amino acid sequence: CATSRSYRGSDTQYF.

Here the CDR3 reads CASSLTGAGNTIYF. The DNA of the CDR3 is TGTGCCAGCAGCTTGACAGGGGCAGGAAACACCATATATTTT. V is TRBV7-3 and J is TRBJ1-3, with TRBD1 matching 8 bases. The germline CDR1 and CDR2 sequences are SGHTA and FQGTGA. This CDR3 has 14 residues. J gave up 4 bases and V 3 bases, and 2 bases lay outside the gene matches.

This chain connects TRBV7-9 to TRBJ2-1; possible D gene TRBD2, 5 bases. Germline V gives CDR1 SEHNR, CDR2 FQNEAQ (reference sequence). The CDR3 runs 13 residues. The V end was cut by 4 bases, the J end by 9 bases, with 13 bases between. CDR3 sequence (DNA): TGTGCCAGCAGCTCGGTAGTAGGGAGTGAGCAGTTCTTC. Translation gives CASSSVVGSEQFF.